This T cell receptor (beta chain) was found in a study of CD8 T cells in Susac syndrome. An input of 0.5 to 1 ug of RNA was subjected to reverse transcription using random hexamers. Multiplex immunoSEQ PCR targeted 54 Vbeta and 13 Jbeta TCR beta segments. TCRdb redid the calling of the immunoSEQ multiplex PCR reads with MiXCR, one entry per CDR3 protein. This table has more than 150,000 distinct CDR3 sequences, approximately 95% appearing once. As judged by recently defined diagnostic criteria, patients with Susac syndrome had definite or probable disease. Trimming removed 5 bases at V and 0 bases at J, with 16 bases between. In germline, CDR1 is LGHDT, CDR2 YNNKEL (reference sequence). CDR3 length equals 16 residues.

Sequencing input: CD4+ T cells from PBMCs. The chain carries TRBV3-1 and TRBJ1-1, with a tentative D call TRBD1 (5 bases). This clonotype was obtained from a human donor with Susac syndrome. The CDR3 DNA sequence: TGTGCCAGCAGCTCGAGACAGAGAAACATGAACACTGAAGCTTTCTTT. Its translation is CASSSRQRNMNTEAFF.